The 9 T cell receptor beta chains in this list originate from one sample, sequenced in a study of blood T cell repertoires in COVID-19. Sequencing was performed with immunoSEQ multiplex PCR; in TCRdb, only in-frame clones are kept and a portion is missing. The sample has 150,000 to 200,000 clones, 80% to 85% seen once. Sequenced: peripheral blood. These receptors all stem from a woman under 40 with acute or convalescent COVID-19.

This clone occurred a few times. This rearrangement joins TRBV4-3 to TRBJ2-2; D is ambiguous. The CDR3 has 15 amino acids. The germline V and J ends were trimmed by 4 bases and 4 bases, with 13 bases remaining between them. Germline CDR1 LGHNA, CDR2 YSLEER. The CDR3 region has the DNA TGCGCCAGCAGCCTCACGACACCCGGCACCGGGGAGCTGTTTTTT. Protein sequence: CASSLTTPGTGELFF.

This sequence joins TRBV2 and TRBJ2-2; D is ambiguous. Looked up from germline, CDR1 is SNHLY and CDR2 is FYNNEI. CDR3 size: 14 residues. Trimming shortened V by 2 bases and J by 5 bases, and 9 bases separated the two germline ends. CDR3 protein: CASSEISSTGELFF. CDR3 coding DNA: TGTGCCAGCAGTGAAATATCTAGTACCGGGGAGCTGTTTTTT.

Details on this clone: This CDR3 is also generated by other DNA sequences in the sample. The chain combines TRBV7-2 with TRBJ2-3, with 10 bases aligning to TRBD2. The V and J ends lost 5 bases and 3 bases, in that order; junction bases with no gene match: 2. CDR3 length: 14 residues. Germline loops: CDR1 SGHTA, CDR2 FQGNSA. The CDR3 is CASSPTSGTDTQYF. CDR3 nucleotide sequence: TGTGCCAGCAGCCCGACTAGCGGGACAGATACGCAGTATTTT.

The chain couples TRBV7-9 to TRBJ1-1; 9 bases agree with TRBD1. The germline V gene has CDR1 SEHNR and CDR2 FQNEAQ (reference sequence). With 3 bases clipped from V and 7 bases from J, the junction kept 3 bases outside the gene matches. There are 13 residues in the CDR3. The CDR3 here is CASSLTGGREAFF. CDR3 in DNA: TGTGCCAGCAGCTTGACAGGGGGTCGTGAAGCTTTCTTT.

This chain connects TRBV7-2 to TRBJ2-7, with 10 bases that match TRBD1. After removal of 5 bases from V and 6 bases from J, the junction contained 4 bases not matched to a gene. The CDR3 has 13 residues. Germline V lookup: CDR1 SGHTA, CDR2 FQGNSA. The CDR3, as DNA: TGTGCCAGCAGCAGGGGACAGGGGCTCGAGCAGTACTTC. Translating it yields CASSRGQGLEQYF. Full variable domain (remainder filled in from reference TRBV7-2 and TRBJ2-7): GAGVSQSPSNKVTEKGKDVELRCDPISGHTALYWYRQSLGQGLEFLIYFQGNSAPDKSGLPSDRFSAERTGGSVSTLTIQRTQQEDSAVYLCASSRGQGLEQYFGPGTRLTVT.

The V gene is TRBV5-4, the J gene TRBJ1-1; D call uncertain. The germline V gene encodes CDR1 SGHNT and CDR2 YYREEE (reference sequence). CDR3 length: 14 amino acids. The V and J ends lost 4 bases and 1 base respectively, with 11 bases between them. The CDR3 here is CASSPRTGNTEAFF. CDR3 coding DNA: TGTGCCAGCAGCCCGCGGACTGGGAACACTGAAGCTTTCTTT.

The chain is built from TRBV6-2 or TRBV6-3 and TRBJ2-1; 9 nucleotides line up with TRBD2. CDR3 length equals 18 residues. Trimming removed 5 bases from V and 3 bases from J; junction bases left unmatched: 14. Germline CDR1 is MNHEY and CDR2 is SVGEGT. The CDR3 loop is CASSPQLAGETYYNEQFF. In DNA form, the CDR3 reads TGTGCCAGCAGTCCACAACTAGCGGGCGAAACTTACTACAATGAGCAGTTCTTC.

This chain uses TRBV28 with TRBJ1-2; D unclear. V was pared by 4 bases and J by 8 bases, with 8 bases between. The CDR3 runs to 11 residues. Germline V gives CDR1 MDHEN, CDR2 SYDVKM. This chain's CDR3 is CASSSGVGYTF. CDR3 sequence (DNA): TGTGCCAGCAGTTCCGGGGTAGGCTACACCTTC.

The chain combines TRBV12-3 or TRBV12-4 with TRBJ1-6, with no clear D. Trimming cost V 3 bases and J 7 bases, with 7 bases left between them. The CDR3 is 13 residues long. CDR3 nucleotides: TGTGCCAGCAGTTTCGGTCGGAATTCACCCCTCCACTTT. Translation gives CASSFGRNSPLHF.